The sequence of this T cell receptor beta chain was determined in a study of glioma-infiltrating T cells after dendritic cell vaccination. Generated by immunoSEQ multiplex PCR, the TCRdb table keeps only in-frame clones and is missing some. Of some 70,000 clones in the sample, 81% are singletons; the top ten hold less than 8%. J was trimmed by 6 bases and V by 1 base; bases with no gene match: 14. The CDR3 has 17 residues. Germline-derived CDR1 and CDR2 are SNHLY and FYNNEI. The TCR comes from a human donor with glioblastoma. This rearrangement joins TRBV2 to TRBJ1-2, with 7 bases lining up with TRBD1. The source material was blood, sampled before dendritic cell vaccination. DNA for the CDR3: TGTGCCAGCAGTGAAGACCCCTCGGCAGGGGGGAACCATGGCTACACCTTC. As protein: CASSEDPSAGGNHGYTF.